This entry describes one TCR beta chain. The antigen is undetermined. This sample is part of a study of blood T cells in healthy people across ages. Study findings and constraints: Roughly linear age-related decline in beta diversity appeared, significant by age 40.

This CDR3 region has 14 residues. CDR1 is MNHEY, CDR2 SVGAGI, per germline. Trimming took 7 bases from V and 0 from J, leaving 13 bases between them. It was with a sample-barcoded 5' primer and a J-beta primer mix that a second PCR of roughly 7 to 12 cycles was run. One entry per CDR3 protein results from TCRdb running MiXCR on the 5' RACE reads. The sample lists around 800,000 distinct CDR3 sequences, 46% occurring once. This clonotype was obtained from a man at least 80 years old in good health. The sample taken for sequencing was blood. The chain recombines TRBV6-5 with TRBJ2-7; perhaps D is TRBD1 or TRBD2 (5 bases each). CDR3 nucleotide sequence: TGTGCCAGCACCCAGGGACCGGTCTCCTACGAGCAGTACTTC. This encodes CASTQGPVSYEQYF.